Following are 5 T cell receptor beta chains from one sample sequenced in a study of T cell repertoires in cytomegalovirus infection. Which antigens these TCRs recognize remains unknown. TCRdb analysed the reads with MiXCR anew, one entry per CDR3 protein. The sample has about 830,000 distinct CDR3 sequences, 30% to 35% seen once; the top ten hold approximately 13%. The sequencing here drew on cultured CD8+ T cells from PBMCs, taken from culture after CMV antigen stimulation. These receptors came from a human donor in good health (CMV status not recorded). Some clones in this sample may be carry-over from other donors' samples.

This rearrangement joins TRBV19 to TRBJ1-5; no firm D call. The V gene's germline CDR1 is LNHDA and CDR2 SQIVND (reference sequence). The CDR3 totals 14 residues. V was pared by 3 bases and J by 2 bases, with 8 bases between. CDR3 nucleotides: TGTGCCAGTAGTATTTCTTTTGGCAATCAGCCCCAGCATTTT. Translating it yields CASSISFGNQPQHF.

The chain links TRBV7-2 to TRBJ1-6, with D unresolved. Germline CDR1 and CDR2: SGHTA and FQGNSA. The V end lost 1 base, the J end lost 0 bases, and 10 bases lay between the germline ends. The CDR3 runs to 17 residues. As DNA, the CDR3 is TGTGCCAGCAGCTTAGGGACTATGTACTCCTATAATTCACCCCTCCACTTT. It encodes CASSLGTMYSYNSPLHF.

The CDR3 DNA reads TGTGCCATCAGTGAGGGAGGGACAGGGCGGTACGAGCAGTACGTC. Translating it yields CAISEGGTGRYEQYV. The chain has TRBV10-3 and TRBJ2-7; TRBD1 aligns across 9 bases. From germline, CDR1 is ENHRY and CDR2 SYGVKD. This CDR3 has 15 residues. The V and J ends lost 2 bases and 4 bases, in that order; junction bases with no gene match: 6.

In DNA form, the CDR3 reads TGCGCCAGCAGCCAAGACCCCGGGGTTGGGTTCGGAAACACCATATATTTT. It translates to CASSQDPGVGFGNTIYF. The chain joins TRBV4-3 to TRBJ1-3; no reliable D call. V lost 0 bases to trimming and J lost 4 bases, with 16 bases between them. Germline CDR1 reads LGHNA; CDR2 reads YSLEER. The CDR3 is made up of 17 amino acids.

This clonotype was seen repeatedly, ten times or more. This chain connects TRBV19 to TRBJ1-1, with D tentatively TRBD1 (5 bases). This CDR3 comprises 12 residues. CDR1 is LNHDA and CDR2 is SQIVND in the germline V gene (reference sequence). Deletions cut 9 bases from V and 6 bases from J, with 14 bases between. The CDR3 here is CASSPPGPEAFF. CDR3 sequence (DNA): TGTGCCAGCAGTCCCCCGGGACCTGAAGCTTTCTTT.